The 32 T cell receptor beta chains listed next were all sequenced from one sample in a study of blood T cell repertoires in COVID-19. Sequenced by immunoSEQ multiplex PCR; TCRdb stores in-frame clones only, minus some. The sample has approximately 250,000 clones, around 90% seen once. Sequencing was performed on PBMCs or T cells enriched from blood (not recorded which). The receptors shown here come from an older woman in a cohort exposed to, infected with or recovered from COVID-19 (not recorded which).

The V gene is TRBV28, the J gene TRBJ2-3; TRBD1 might be the D (6 bases). CDR3 length: 14 residues. Per germline, CDR1 MDHEN and CDR2 SYDVKM. Trimming left V 4 bases short and J 5 bases short, with 13 bases between. DNA for the CDR3: TGTGCCAGCAGTTCACAGGGAATTGGAGATACGCAGTATTTT. Encoded protein: CASSSQGIGDTQYF. Full variable domain (remainder filled in from reference TRBV28 and TRBJ2-3): DVKVTQSSRYLVKRTGEKVFLECVQDMDHENMFWYRQDPGLGLRLIYFSYDVKMKEKGDIPEGYSVSREKKERFSLILESASTNQTSMYLCASSSQGIGDTQYFGPGTRLTVL.

The rearrangement links TRBV30 to TRBJ1-4; TRBD1 is a possible D gene (5 bases). Trimming took 2 bases from V and 6 from J, leaving 19 bases between them. The CDR3 loop spans 16 amino acids. From germline, CDR1 is GTSNPN and CDR2 SVGIG (reference sequence). The CDR3 DNA reads as TGTGCCTGGAGTCGGGCCCTTTCAGGGAGGGATGAAAAACTGTTTTTT. Amino acid sequence: CAWSRALSGRDEKLFF.

This rearrangement joins TRBV2 to TRBJ1-5, with 8 bases lining up with TRBD1. The CDR3 loop spans 14 amino acids. The V and J ends lost 4 bases and 6 bases, in that order; junction bases with no gene match: 5. The germline V gene has CDR1 SNHLY and CDR2 FYNNEI. As DNA, the CDR3 is TGTGCCAGCAGTGGGACAGGGAAGACTCAGCCCCAGCATTTT. It codes for CASSGTGKTQPQHF.

The gene calls are TRBV29-1 and TRBJ1-2, with 7 nucleotides matching TRBD1. CDR3 length: 12 amino acids. V shed 3 bases and J 7 bases; nucleotides not matched to a gene: 5. CDR1 and CDR2 (germline): SQVTM, ANQGSEA. DNA of the CDR3: TGCAGCGTTGAGGGGGACAGATCTGGCTACACCTTC. Translating gives CSVEGDRSGYTF.

The V and J genes are TRBV27 and TRBJ2-1, with 9 bases that match TRBD2. The CDR3 loop spans 15 amino acids. The germline V gene has CDR1 MNHEY and CDR2 SMNVEV (reference sequence). V lost 6 bases, J lost 1 base, and 4 bases stayed unmatched. The CDR3 DNA sequence: TGTGCCAGCAGCCCCGGACTAGCGTCCTACAATGAGCAGTTCTTC. It translates to CASSPGLASYNEQFF.

This clone was seen more than once but under ten times. V is TRBV4-3 and J is TRBJ1-1, with 8 bases lining up with TRBD1. CDR1 is LGHNA and CDR2 is YSLEER in the germline V gene. There are 15 residues in the CDR3. With 0 bases clipped from V and 10 bases from J, the junction kept 10 bases outside the gene matches. In DNA, the CDR3 is TGCGCCAGCAGCCAAGATCTTGGGCAGGGGGCGGCAGCTTTCTTT. Protein: CASSQDLGQGAAAFF.

This rearrangement joins TRBV5-1 to TRBJ1-1; the D gene is possibly TRBD1 (6 bases). Trimming pared 2 bases from V and 7 bases from J, leaving 15 bases between. In germline, CDR1 is SGHRS, CDR2 YFSETQ. The CDR3 sequence is 14 residues long. CDR3 coding DNA: TGCGCCAGCAGCTTATATTCAGGGGTTGTTGAAGCTTTCTTT. It is translated as CASSLYSGVVEAFF.

V and J are TRBV11-2 and TRBJ1-1; D is undetermined. The germline gives CDR1 SGHAT, CDR2 FQNNGV. The CDR3 is 15 residues long. Trimming took off 0 bases at V and 0 bases at J, with 8 bases between the two ends. CDR3 coding DNA: TGTGCCAGCAGCTTAGAACAGACCCTGAACACTGAAGCTTTCTTT. Protein sequence: CASSLEQTLNTEAFF. The full variable domain, completed using reference TRBV11-2 and TRBJ1-1, is EAGVAQSPRYKIIEKRQSVAFWCNPISGHATLYWYQQILGQGPKLLIQFQNNGVVDDSQLPKDRFSAERLKGVDSTLKIQPAKLEDSAVYLCASSLEQTLNTEAFFGQGTRLTVV.

This chain uses TRBV4-1 with TRBJ2-7; 7 bases agree with TRBD1. V lost 1 base, J lost 0 bases, and 3 bases stayed unmatched. Germline values: CDR1 MGHRA, CDR2 YSYEKL. CDR3 size: 15 residues. The CDR3, as DNA: TGCGCCAGCAGCCAAGGGACAGGCGTCTCCTACGAGCAGTACTTC. It translates to CASSQGTGVSYEQYF.

CDR3 residues: CASSYSPRLAGSNEQFF. CDR3 DNA sequence: TGTGCCAGCAGCTACTCGCCACGACTAGCCGGGAGTAATGAGCAGTTCTTC. The rearrangement uses TRBV27 and TRBJ2-1; 7 bases fit TRBD2. This CDR3 comprises 17 residues. CDR1 is MNHEY, CDR2 SMNVEV, per germline (reference sequence). V lost 6 bases to trimming and J lost 7 bases; unmatched junction nucleotides: 18.

A remark on this clone: Germline is not matched at one junction end, which may reflect a read error. The rearrangement uses TRBV10-1 and TRBJ2-7; the D gene is possibly TRBD1 (6 bases). CDR1 WNHNN and CDR2 SYGVQD come from the germline V gene (reference sequence). This CDR3 has 14 amino acids. In nucleotides, the CDR3 is TGCGCCAGCAGGGAGTTACAGGGTTTCTACGAGCAGTACTTC. Translated: CASRELQGFYEQYF.

The J gene is TRBJ1-5, the V gene TRBV27, with D perhaps matching TRBD1 (6 bases). The ends were cut back, 5 bases at V and 6 bases at J, with 23 bases in the middle. CDR1 MNHEY and CDR2 SMNVEV come from the germline V gene (reference sequence). This CDR3 has 17 amino acids. CDR3 region: CASSVSLRTALGQPQHF. CDR3 sequence (DNA): TGTGCCAGCAGTGTTTCACTTCGGACAGCTTTAGGTCAGCCCCAGCATTTT.

CDR3 loop: CASSGGTGEYEQYF. CDR3 DNA: TGTGCCAGCAGCGGAGGGACAGGAGAGTACGAGCAGTACTTC. The chain employs TRBV9 and TRBJ2-7; 8 bases fit TRBD1. CDR1 and CDR2 from the germline V gene are SGDLS and YYNGEE. The junction had 6 bases not matched to a gene; V was cut back by 3 bases and J by 4 bases. CDR3 length: 14 amino acids. The complete variable domain, with remaining parts taken from reference TRBV9 and TRBJ2-7, reads DSGVTQTPKHLITATGQRVTLRCSPRSGDLSVYWYQQSLDQGLQFLIQYYNGEERAKGNILERFSAQQFPDLHSELNLSSLELGDSALYFCASSGGTGEYEQYFGPGTRLTVT.

The chain combines TRBV19 with TRBJ1-1, with D unresolved. The V end lost 5 bases, the J end lost 10 bases, and 14 bases lay between the germline ends. This CDR3 spans 12 amino acids. Germline V gene lookup returns CDR1 LNHDA and CDR2 SQIVND (reference sequence). CDR3 amino acids: CASSSQTYAAFF. The CDR3 DNA follows: TGTGCCAGTAGTTCCCAGACATATGCAGCTTTCTTT.

This clone turned up a few times. The CDR3 nucleotides are TGTGCCAGCAGTTCTCCCTGGACAGGGGGAATGGGCTCCCTCTCCTACGAGCAGTACTTC. Its protein product is CASSSPWTGGMGSLSYEQYF. The chain recombines TRBV28 with TRBJ2-7; the match to TRBD1 covers 10 bases. Trimming took 4 bases from V and 0 from J; bases not matched to a gene: 18. Germline V gene sequence: CDR1 MDHEN, CDR2 SYDVKM. The CDR3 extends over 20 amino acids.

The chain is built from TRBV21-1 and TRBJ1-6; the table names TRBD1, a call not compared with the DNA. TRBV21-1 is an annotated pseudogene. This CDR3 comprises 13 residues. CDR3 protein: CASSFKGTGPLHF. As DNA, the CDR3 is TGTGCCAGCAGCTTTAAGGGAACAGGGCCCCTCCACTTT.

The rearrangement links TRBV7-2 to TRBJ2-7, with 9 positions matching TRBD2. The junction had 10 bases not matched to a gene; V was cut back by 4 bases and J by 3 bases. The CDR3 sequence is 16 residues long. The V gene's germline CDR1 is SGHTA and CDR2 FQGNSA. The CDR3, as DNA: TGTGCCAGCAGCTCCCTCTTTAGCGGGAGACTCTACGAGCAGTACTTC. It encodes CASSSLFSGRLYEQYF. Drawing the rest from reference TRBV7-2 and TRBJ2-7, the complete variable domain is GAGVSQSPSNKVTEKGKDVELRCDPISGHTALYWYRQSLGQGLEFLIYFQGNSAPDKSGLPSDRFSAERTGGSVSTLTIQRTQQEDSAVYLCASSSLFSGRLYEQYFGPGTRLTVT.

CDR3 sequence reads: CASSGLGFYNSPLHF. The CDR3 DNA reads as TGTGCCAGCAGTGGTCTAGGATTTTATAATTCACCCCTCCACTTT. V and J are TRBV28 and TRBJ1-6; D is unclear. The V end was cut by 5 bases, the J end by 4 bases, with 12 bases between. The CDR3 covers 15 residues. Germline lookup yields CDR1 MDHEN and CDR2 SYDVKM.

This rearrangement joins TRBV15 to TRBJ1-2; no clear D. CDR1 is LNHNV and CDR2 is YYDKDF in the germline V gene (reference sequence). The germline V and J ends were trimmed by 11 bases and 1 base, with 17 bases remaining between them. The CDR3 length is 14 residues. CDR3 DNA sequence: TGTGCCGCACGACCAGGACGGGGTAACTATGGCTACACCTTC. It yields the protein CAARPGRGNYGYTF.

The chain joins TRBV2 to TRBJ2-3; tentative D call: TRBD2 (5 bases). V was cut by 9 bases and J by 8 bases, with 12 bases left in between. The CDR3 extends over 11 amino acids. Germline assignment: CDR1 SNHLY and CDR2 FYNNEI. The DNA of the CDR3 is TGTGCCAGTTCCTTAGCGCTTACGCAGTATTTT. Protein: CASSLALTQYF. The full variable domain, rest sourced from reference TRBV2 and TRBJ2-3, is EPEVTQTPSHQVTQMGQEVILRCVPISNHLYFYWYRQILGQKVEFLVSFYNNEISEKSEIFDDQFSVERPDGSNFTLKIRSTKLEDSAMYFCASSLALTQYFGPGTRLTVL.

J is TRBJ1-1 and V is TRBV5-1; TRBD1 agrees at 8 bases. The CDR3 length is 15 residues. The ends lost 3 bases at V and 1 base at J; junction bases unmatched: 5. The germline CDR1 and CDR2 sequences are SGHRS and YFSETQ. The CDR3 spells CASSWAGGRNTEAFF. The DNA of the CDR3 is TGCGCCAGCAGCTGGGCAGGGGGCAGGAACACTGAAGCTTTCTTT.

The V and J genes are TRBV5-4 and TRBJ1-2; 8 bases are shared with TRBD1. This CDR3 spans 17 amino acids. Germline lookup yields CDR1 SGHNT and CDR2 YYREEE (reference sequence). Trimming removed 0 bases from V and 3 bases from J; junction bases left unmatched: 10. Here the CDR3 reads CASSLEQGEGDYYGYTF. The CDR3 region has the DNA TGTGCCAGCAGCTTGGAACAGGGGGAGGGGGACTACTATGGCTACACCTTC. Looking up the rest from reference TRBV5-4 and TRBJ1-2 gives the full variable domain: ETGVTQSPTHLIKTRGQQVTLRCSSQSGHNTVSWYQQALGQGPQFIFQYYREEENGRGNFPPRFSGLQFPNYSSELNVNALELDDSALYLCASSLEQGEGDYYGYTFGSGTRLTVV.

This chain joins TRBV2 and TRBJ2-2; 14 positions agree with TRBD2. Germline V gives CDR1 SNHLY, CDR2 FYNNEI. There are 14 residues in the CDR3. J lost 8 bases, V lost 10 bases, and 6 bases had no gene match. CDR3 region: CATAGLAGAGELFF. The CDR3 region has the DNA TGTGCCACCGCGGGACTAGCGGGAGCGGGGGAGCTGTTTTTT. Looking up the rest from reference TRBV2 and TRBJ2-2 gives the full variable domain: EPEVTQTPSHQVTQMGQEVILRCVPISNHLYFYWYRQILGQKVEFLVSFYNNEISEKSEIFDDQFSVERPDGSNFTLKIRSTKLEDSAMYFCATAGLAGAGELFFGEGSRLTVL.

The chain combines TRBV16 with TRBJ2-7; TRBD1 aligns across 9 bases. V lost 0 bases and J lost 5; bases outside the gene matches: 2. The germline V gene has CDR1 KGHSY and CDR2 FQNENV. The CDR3 sequence is 14 residues long. Here the CDR3 reads CASSQSGQGNEQYF. The CDR3 nucleotides are TGTGCCAGCAGCCAATCGGGACAGGGAAACGAGCAGTACTTC.

The chain combines TRBV7-2 with TRBJ2-3; 10 nucleotides line up with TRBD2. The CDR3 runs 17 residues. In germline, CDR1 is SGHTA, CDR2 FQGNSA. Trimming cost V 5 bases and J 5 bases; bases outside gene matches: 13. The CDR3 protein is CASSPGGLAGVRDTQYF. CDR3 in DNA: TGTGCCAGCAGCCCAGGGGGGCTAGCGGGAGTTAGAGATACGCAGTATTTT.

This chain joins TRBV13 and TRBJ1-2; 9 bases are shared with TRBD1. The junction had 5 bases not matched to a gene; V was cut back by 6 bases and J by 6 bases. The CDR3 runs 13 residues. Germline assignment: CDR1 PRHDT and CDR2 FYEKMQ (reference sequence). The CDR3 sequence is CASRDRGGHGYTF. The CDR3 region has the DNA TGTGCCAGCAGGGACAGGGGTGGTCATGGCTACACCTTC.

The V and J genes are TRBV27 and TRBJ2-1, with 14 bases matching TRBD2. This CDR3 spans 18 amino acids. V was clipped by 5 bases and J by 8 bases; unmatched bases: 14. Germline lookup yields CDR1 MNHEY and CDR2 SMNVEV (reference sequence). The CDR3: CASSGSRGTSGGLDEQFF. CDR3 in DNA: TGTGCCAGCAGTGGAAGTAGAGGGACTAGCGGGGGCCTGGATGAGCAGTTCTTC.

In this sample, this clone turned up once. This chain joins TRBV5-6 and TRBJ2-3, with 10 nucleotides matching TRBD2. Per the germline V gene, CDR1 is SGHDT and CDR2 is YYEEEE. This CDR3 contains 16 residues. V shed 3 bases and J 4 bases; nucleotides not matched to a gene: 8. CDR3 in DNA: TGTGCCAGCAGCTCGGTGGGACTAGCGCTCGCAGATACGCAGTATTTT. It codes for CASSSVGLALADTQYF.

The chain carries TRBV15 and TRBJ2-1, with D possibly being TRBD1 (6 bases). CDR1 is LNHNV, CDR2 YYDKDF, per germline (reference sequence). The CDR3 sequence is 14 residues long. The V gene lost 6 bases and the J gene lost 0 bases, with 9 bases spanning the gap. CDR3 loop: CATSLGGSYNEQFF. As DNA, the CDR3 is TGTGCCACCAGTCTAGGGGGCTCCTACAATGAGCAGTTCTTC.

This clone has just one count. The chain employs TRBV7-3 and TRBJ2-7, with a weak D call TRBD2 (6 bases). V lost 1 base to trimming and J lost 0 bases, with 10 bases between them. Per the germline V gene, CDR1 is SGHTA and CDR2 is FQGTGA. This CDR3 is 15 amino acids long. CDR3 DNA sequence: TGTGCCAGCAGCTTAATGGCGGGGAGCTCCTACGAGCAGTACTTC. Protein: CASSLMAGSSYEQYF.

The rearrangement joins TRBV3-1 (or the pseudogene TRBV3-2) to TRBJ2-1, with D possibly matching TRBD2 (5 bases). The CDR3 length is 15 residues. CDR1 LGHDT and CDR2 YNNKEL come from the germline V gene (reference sequence). V was cut by 0 bases and J by 10 bases, with 16 bases left in between. The CDR3 spells CASSQEVGEGEEQFF. CDR3 nucleotide sequence: TGTGCCAGCAGCCAAGAAGTAGGAGAGGGTGAGGAGCAGTTCTTC.

V gene TRBV9 combines with J gene TRBJ2-5; a weak D match, TRBD1 (6 bases). The CDR3 totals 14 residues. The V end lost 0 bases, the J end lost 2 bases, and 8 bases lay between the germline ends. Germline V gene data show CDR1 as SGDLS and CDR2 as YYNGEE. CDR3 DNA sequence: TGTGCCAGCAGCGTAGTAGGGGGACAAGAGACCCAGTACTTC. The encoded protein is CASSVVGGQETQYF.